This TCR beta chain was recovered during a study of T cells in Graves' hyperthyroidism and ophthalmopathy. Study-level information: The blood sample was taken at first diagnosis, before treatment began.

TCR beta CDR3 regions were amplified from RNA transcripts. With the HTBI primer set, the TCR CDR3 went through a first round of RT-PCR. TCRdb reanalysed the multiplex PCR reads using MiXCR and keeps one entry per CDR3 protein. In the table there are fewer than 850,000 distinct CDR3 sequences, approximately 15% of which are singletons. Remarks on this clonotype: Its antigen is currently unknown.

Findings and caveats of the study: Ophthalmopathy and stable hyperthyroidism were separated by a 13 V-J model.

The definition of stable Graves' hyperthyroidism was no ophthalmopathy progression within 18 months. Thyroid ultrasound and orbital computed tomography, with clinical symptoms and serum thyroxine and TRAb, informed diagnoses. The CDR3 contains 14 residues. Germline CDR1 MDHEN, CDR2 SYDVKM. V shed 7 bases, J shed 2 bases, and the junction held 7 bases outside the gene matches. Sequencing was performed on blood. This clonotype was obtained from a man between 50 and 59 years old with Graves' hyperthyroidism. The J gene is TRBJ2-7, the V gene TRBV28; 8 bases are a match to TRBD1. The CDR3 sequence: CASTPGQATYEQYF. CDR3 coding DNA: TGTGCCAGCACCCCGGGACAGGCAACCTACGAGCAGTACTTC. Complete variable domain (other parts from reference TRBV28 and TRBJ2-7): DVKVTQSSRYLVKRTGEKVFLECVQDMDHENMFWYRQDPGLGLRLIYFSYDVKMKEKGDIPEGYSVSREKKERFSLILESASTNQTSMYLCASTPGQATYEQYFGPGTRLTVT.